Detailed here is one T cell receptor beta chain. What it recognizes is unknown. PCR was performed using 60 Vbeta and 13 Jbeta primers. As originally analysed: Among the unique TCR beta chains that a later analysis counted, around 82 million in all, around 11 million were shared. Sequencing used immunoSEQ multiplex PCR; TCRdb keeps in-frame clones, though not all of them. The V and J calls and clone size were taken over from that table, and D and trimming were inferred from the DNA. The table has about 160,000 clones, 65% to 70% seen once; the top ten hold 3.5% to 5%. This CDR3 has 14 amino acids. CDR1 and CDR2 (germline): SGHTA, FQGNSA. V was cut by 2 bases and J by 4 bases, with 11 bases left in between. The sample belongs to a study of cytomegalovirus exposure and HLA in healthy donors. Whole-study results and caveats: In a later analysis, a genetic analysis reported fewer productive-TCR N-insertions in an Asian-associated ancestry cluster than the cohort average. Published work reported that the classifier diagnosed cytomegalovirus status with high specificity and sensitivity.

The sample taken for sequencing was PBMCs. The chain combines TRBV7-2 with TRBJ1-2; D is uncertain. This TCR was recovered from a woman in her late teens or twenties in good health and CMV-seropositive. CDR3 protein: CASSLPTSVYGYTF. CDR3 DNA: TGTGCCAGCAGCTTACCTACAAGCGTCTATGGCTACACCTTC.